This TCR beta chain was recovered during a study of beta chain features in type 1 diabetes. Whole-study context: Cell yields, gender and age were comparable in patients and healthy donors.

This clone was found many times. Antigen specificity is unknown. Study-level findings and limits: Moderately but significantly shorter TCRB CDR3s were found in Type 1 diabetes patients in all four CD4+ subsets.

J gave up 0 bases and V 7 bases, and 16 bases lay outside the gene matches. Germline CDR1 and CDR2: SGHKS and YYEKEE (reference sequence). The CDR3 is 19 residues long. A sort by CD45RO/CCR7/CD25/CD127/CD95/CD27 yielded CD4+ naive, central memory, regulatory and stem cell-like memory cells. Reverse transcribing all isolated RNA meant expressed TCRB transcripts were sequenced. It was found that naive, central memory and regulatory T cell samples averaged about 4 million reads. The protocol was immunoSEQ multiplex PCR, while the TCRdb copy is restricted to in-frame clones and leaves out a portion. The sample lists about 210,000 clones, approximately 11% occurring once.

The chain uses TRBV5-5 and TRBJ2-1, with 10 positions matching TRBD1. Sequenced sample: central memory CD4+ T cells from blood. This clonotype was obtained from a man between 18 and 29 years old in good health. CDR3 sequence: CASSFPGQGTSRSYNEQFF. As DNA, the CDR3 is TGTGCCAGCTCCTTCCCGGGACAGGGGACCTCACGCTCCTACAATGAGCAGTTCTTC.